This paragraph covers one TCR beta chain sequence. What it recognizes is unknown. From blood CD8+ and CD4+ T cells, TCR beta sequences were generated. TEMRA cells were FACS-enriched, with CD8+ and CD4+ T cells isolated negatively. The data were taken from a study of CD8 T cells in Susac syndrome. With random hexamers, 0.5 to 1 ug RNA was reverse transcribed. Multiplex PCR with immunoSEQ amplified the TCR beta CDR3 across 54 Vbeta and 13 Jbeta. Via MiXCR, TCRdb re-called the immunoSEQ multiplex PCR reads, giving one row per CDR3 protein. The table shows 150,000 to 200,000 distinct CDR3 sequences, with 85% to 95% occurring only once. Study results and caveats: Only a relatively small number of individuals were included in the TCR sequencing and HLA analysis.

The sequence was obtained from a human donor in good health. Sequencing was done on a sample of CD4+ T cells from PBMCs.

CDR3 loop: CASSSWEGDNQPQHF. DNA of the CDR3: TGTGCCAGCAGTTCTTGGGAGGGGGACAATCAGCCCCAGCATTTT. This chain joins TRBV7-2 and TRBJ1-5, with D perhaps matching TRBD1 (6 bases). Per germline, CDR1 SGHTA and CDR2 FQGNSA. This CDR3 region has 15 residues. Trimming shortened V by 6 bases and J by 3 bases, and 15 bases separated the two germline ends.